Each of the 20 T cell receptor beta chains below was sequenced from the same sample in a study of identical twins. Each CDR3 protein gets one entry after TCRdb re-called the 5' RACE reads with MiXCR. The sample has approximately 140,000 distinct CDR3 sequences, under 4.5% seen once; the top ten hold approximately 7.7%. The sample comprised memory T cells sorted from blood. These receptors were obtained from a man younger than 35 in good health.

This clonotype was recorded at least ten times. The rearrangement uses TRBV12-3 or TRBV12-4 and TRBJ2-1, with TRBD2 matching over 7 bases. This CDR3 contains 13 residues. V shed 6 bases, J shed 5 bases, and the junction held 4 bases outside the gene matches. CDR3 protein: CASRKSGDNEQFF. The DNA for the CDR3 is TGTGCCAGCAGGAAAAGCGGGGACAATGAGCAGTTCTTC.

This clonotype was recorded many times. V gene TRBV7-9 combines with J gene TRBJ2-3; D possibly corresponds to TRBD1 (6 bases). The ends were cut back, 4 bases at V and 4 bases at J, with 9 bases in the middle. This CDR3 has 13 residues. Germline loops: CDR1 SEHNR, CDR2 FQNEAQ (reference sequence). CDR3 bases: TGTGCCAGCAGCTCTAACAGGGCAGATACGCAGTATTTT. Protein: CASSSNRADTQYF.

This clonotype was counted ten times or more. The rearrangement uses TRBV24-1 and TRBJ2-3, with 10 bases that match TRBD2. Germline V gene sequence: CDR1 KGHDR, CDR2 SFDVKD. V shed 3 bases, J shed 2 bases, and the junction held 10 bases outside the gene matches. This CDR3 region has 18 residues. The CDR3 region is CATSDPAVSGRHTDTQYF. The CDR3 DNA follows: TGTGCCACCAGTGATCCCGCGGTTAGCGGGAGGCACACAGATACGCAGTATTTT.

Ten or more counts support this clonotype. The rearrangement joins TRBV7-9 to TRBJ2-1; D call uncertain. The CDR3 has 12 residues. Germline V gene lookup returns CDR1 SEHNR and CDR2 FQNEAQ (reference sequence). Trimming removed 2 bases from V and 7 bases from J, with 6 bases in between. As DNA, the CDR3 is TGTGCCAGCAGCTTATCTTTTAATGAGCAGTTCTTC. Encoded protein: CASSLSFNEQFF.

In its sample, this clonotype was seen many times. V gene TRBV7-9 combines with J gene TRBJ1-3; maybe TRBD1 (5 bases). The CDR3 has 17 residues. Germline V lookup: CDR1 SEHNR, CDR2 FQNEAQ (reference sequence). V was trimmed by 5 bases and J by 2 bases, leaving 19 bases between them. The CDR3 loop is CASSQYLSWGTGNTIYF. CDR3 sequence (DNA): TGTGCCAGCAGCCAATATTTAAGCTGGGGGACTGGAAACACCATATATTTT.

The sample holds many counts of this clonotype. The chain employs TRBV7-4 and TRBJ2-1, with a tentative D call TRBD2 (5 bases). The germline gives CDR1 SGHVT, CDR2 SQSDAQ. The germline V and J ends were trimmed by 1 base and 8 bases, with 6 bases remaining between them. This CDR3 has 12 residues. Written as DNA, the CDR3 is TGTGCCAGCAGCTTAGGGGAGCATGAGCAGTTCTTC. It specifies CASSLGEHEQFF.

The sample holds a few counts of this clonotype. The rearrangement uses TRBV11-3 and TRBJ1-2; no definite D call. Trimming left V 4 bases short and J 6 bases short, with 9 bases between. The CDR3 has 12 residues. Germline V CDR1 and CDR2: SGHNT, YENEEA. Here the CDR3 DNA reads TGTGCCAGCAGCTCGAGAAGGGATGGCTACACCTTC. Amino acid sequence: CASSSRRDGYTF.

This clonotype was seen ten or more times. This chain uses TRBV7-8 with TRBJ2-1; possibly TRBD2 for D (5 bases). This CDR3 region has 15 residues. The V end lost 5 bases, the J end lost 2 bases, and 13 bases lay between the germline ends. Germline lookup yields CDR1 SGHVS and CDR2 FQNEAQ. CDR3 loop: CASSLEGATYNEQFF. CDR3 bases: TGTGCCAGCAGCCTCGAGGGAGCCACCTACAATGAGCAGTTCTTC.

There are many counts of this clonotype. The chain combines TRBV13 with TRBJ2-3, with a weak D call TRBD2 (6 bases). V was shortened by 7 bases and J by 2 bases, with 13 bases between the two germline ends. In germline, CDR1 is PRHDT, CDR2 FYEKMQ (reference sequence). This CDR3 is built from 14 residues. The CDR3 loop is CASIRREATDTQYF. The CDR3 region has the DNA TGTGCCAGCATACGGCGGGAAGCCACAGATACGCAGTATTTT.

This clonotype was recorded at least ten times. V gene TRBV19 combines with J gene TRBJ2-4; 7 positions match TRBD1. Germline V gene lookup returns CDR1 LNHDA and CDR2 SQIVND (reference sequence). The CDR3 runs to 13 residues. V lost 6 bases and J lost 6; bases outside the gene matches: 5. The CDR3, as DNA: TGTGCCAGTAGCCCAAGGGACAGAAACATTCAGTACTTC. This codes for CASSPRDRNIQYF.

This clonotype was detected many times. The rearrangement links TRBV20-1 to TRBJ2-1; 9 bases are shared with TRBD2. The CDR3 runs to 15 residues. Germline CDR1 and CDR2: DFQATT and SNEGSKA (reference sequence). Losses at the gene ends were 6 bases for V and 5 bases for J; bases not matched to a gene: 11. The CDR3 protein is CSAQKVTSGNNEQFF. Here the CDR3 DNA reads TGCAGTGCGCAGAAGGTGACTAGCGGAAACAATGAGCAGTTCTTC.

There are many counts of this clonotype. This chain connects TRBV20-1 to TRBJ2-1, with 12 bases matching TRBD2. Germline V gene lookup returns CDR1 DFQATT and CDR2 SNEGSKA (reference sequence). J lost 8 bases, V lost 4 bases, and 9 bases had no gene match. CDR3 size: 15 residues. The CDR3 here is CSAKLTSGRGHEQFF. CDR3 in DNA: TGCAGTGCTAAATTGACTAGCGGGAGAGGCCATGAGCAGTTCTTC.

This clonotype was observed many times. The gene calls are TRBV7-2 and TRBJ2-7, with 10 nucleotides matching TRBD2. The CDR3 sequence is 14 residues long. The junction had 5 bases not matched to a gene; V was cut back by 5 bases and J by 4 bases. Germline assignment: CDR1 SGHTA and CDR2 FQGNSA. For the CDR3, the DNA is TGTGCCAGCAGCGCACTAGCGGGACCTTACGAGCAGTACTTC. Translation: CASSALAGPYEQYF. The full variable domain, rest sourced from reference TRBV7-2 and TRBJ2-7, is GAGVSQSPSNKVTEKGKDVELRCDPISGHTALYWYRQSLGQGLEFLIYFQGNSAPDKSGLPSDRFSAERTGGSVSTLTIQRTQQEDSAVYLCASSALAGPYEQYFGPGTRLTVT.

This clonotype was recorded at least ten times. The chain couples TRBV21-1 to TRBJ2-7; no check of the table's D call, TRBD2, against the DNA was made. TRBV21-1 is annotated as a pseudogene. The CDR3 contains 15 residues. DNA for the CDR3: TGTGCCAGCAGCACTAGACGGACTGAGGACTACGAGCAGTACGTC. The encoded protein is CASSTRRTEDYEQYV.

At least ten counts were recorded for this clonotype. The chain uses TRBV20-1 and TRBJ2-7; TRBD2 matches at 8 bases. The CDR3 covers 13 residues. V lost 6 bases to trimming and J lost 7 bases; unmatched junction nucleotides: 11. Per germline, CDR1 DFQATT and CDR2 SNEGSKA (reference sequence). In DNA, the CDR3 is TGCAGTGCGACACCCGGGACTAGAGGAGAGCAGTACTTC. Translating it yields CSATPGTRGEQYF.

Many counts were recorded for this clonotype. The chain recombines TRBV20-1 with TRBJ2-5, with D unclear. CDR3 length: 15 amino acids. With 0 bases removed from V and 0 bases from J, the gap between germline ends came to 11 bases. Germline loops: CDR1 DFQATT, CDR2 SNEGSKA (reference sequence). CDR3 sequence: CSARDLLRNQETQYF. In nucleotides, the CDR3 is TGCAGTGCTAGAGATCTACTCAGGAACCAAGAGACCCAGTACTTC.

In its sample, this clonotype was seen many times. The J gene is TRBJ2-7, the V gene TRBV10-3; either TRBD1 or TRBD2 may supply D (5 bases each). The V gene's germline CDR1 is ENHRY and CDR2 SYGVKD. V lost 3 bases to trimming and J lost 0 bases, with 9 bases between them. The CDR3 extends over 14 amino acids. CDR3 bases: TGTGCCATCAGTGATGGGACCCACTCCTACGAGCAGTACTTC. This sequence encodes CAISDGTHSYEQYF.

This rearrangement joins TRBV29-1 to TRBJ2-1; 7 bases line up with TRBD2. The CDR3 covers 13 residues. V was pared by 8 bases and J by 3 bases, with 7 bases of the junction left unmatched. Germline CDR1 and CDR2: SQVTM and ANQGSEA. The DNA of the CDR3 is TGCAGCAAATCCGGGACTAACTACAATGAGCAGTTCTTC. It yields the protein CSKSGTNYNEQFF.

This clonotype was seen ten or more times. This CDR3 reads CSASPTSGMVEQFF. CDR3 in DNA: TGCAGTGCTAGCCCAACTAGCGGGATGGTCGAGCAGTTCTTC. V is TRBV20-1 and J is TRBJ2-1; 10 nucleotides agree with TRBD2. Germline V gene lookup returns CDR1 DFQATT and CDR2 SNEGSKA (reference sequence). This CDR3 has 14 residues. Trimming took 3 bases from V and 10 from J; bases not matched to a gene: 9.

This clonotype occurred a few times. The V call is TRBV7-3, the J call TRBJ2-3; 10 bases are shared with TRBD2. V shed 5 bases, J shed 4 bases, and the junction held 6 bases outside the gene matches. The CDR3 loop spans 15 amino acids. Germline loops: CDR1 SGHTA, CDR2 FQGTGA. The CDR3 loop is CASSISGRGSDTQYF. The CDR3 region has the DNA TGTGCCAGCAGCATAAGCGGGAGGGGGTCAGATACGCAGTATTTT.